The 23 T cell receptor beta chains presented below share a single source sample, sequenced in a study of a mutant IDH1 vaccine in newly diagnosed glioma (dated by TCRdb to about 2021). In light of the paper, this sample's time point label describes: week 23, last vaccination. Each vaccine dose was 300 ug of a 20-mer mutant IDH1 peptide in Montanide, given subcutaneously with topical imiquimod. The method behind the library was the immunoSEQ multiplex PCR assay. TCRdb provides this immuneACCESS table in a form limited to in-frame rearrangements. Some clones are lacking; in checked studies, under half of them reflect an unresolved V gene, and why the rest are absent is not known. The sample includes approximately 82,000 clones, with more than 70% observed a single time. Together, the top ten hold around 0.73% of the sample. No antigen has been assigned to these receptors. The material was PBMCs, obtained from a glioma patient whose treatment included an IDH1 peptide vaccine. These receptors were collected from a woman aged 45-65 years with glioma.

The chain joins TRBV10-3 to TRBJ2-3; 8 nucleotides agree with TRBD2. CDR1 ENHRY and CDR2 SYGVKD come from the germline V gene. The CDR3 consists of 14 residues. The V gene end was trimmed by 7 bases and the J gene end by 0 bases; junction bases not matched to a gene: 3. CDR3 region: CAINGGGSTDTQYF. The CDR3 DNA follows: TGTGCCATCAACGGGGGGGGTAGCACAGATACGCAGTATTTT.

The rearrangement links TRBV29-1 to TRBJ1-2; D not certain. Germline V gene sequence: CDR1 SQVTM, CDR2 ANQGSEA. This CDR3 has 12 residues. V lost 4 bases and J 2 bases, leaving 8 bases between the germline ends. CDR3 DNA sequence: TGCAGCGTTGGGGCAGGCAACTATGGCTACACCTTC. The encoded protein is CSVGAGNYGYTF.

This rearrangement joins TRBV19 to TRBJ2-5; D assignment may be TRBD1 or TRBD2 (5 bases each). The V end was cut by 3 bases, the J end by 4 bases, with 15 bases between. CDR3 size: 15 residues. The germline V gene has CDR1 LNHDA and CDR2 SQIVND (reference sequence). CDR3 region: CASSIGDRGGETQYF. CDR3 sequence (DNA): TGTGCCAGTAGTATCGGGGACCGAGGAGGAGAGACCCAGTACTTC.

The chain couples TRBV28 to TRBJ2-7; 10 positions agree with TRBD1. Germline CDR1 MDHEN, CDR2 SYDVKM. Germline trimming cut 7 bases from V and 12 bases from J; bases unmatched to any gene: 9. The CDR3 loop spans 12 amino acids. The CDR3, as DNA: TGTGCCAGCACCACGGACAGGGGGGACACGTACTTC. Encoded protein: CASTTDRGDTYF.

Only one count was recorded for this clone. The same CDR3 also results from other DNA sequences found in this sample. The gene calls are TRBV6-5 and TRBJ2-2; D gene ambiguous. The germline gives CDR1 MNHEY, CDR2 SVGAGI. This CDR3 has 14 residues. With 0 bases removed from V and 2 bases from J, the gap between germline ends came to 4 bases. The CDR3 sequence is CASSYSVNTGELFF. The CDR3 nucleotides are TGTGCCAGCAGTTACTCGGTCAACACCGGGGAGCTGTTTTTT.

The genes are TRBV7-2 and TRBJ1-4; possible D gene TRBD1, 5 bases. V was trimmed by 1 base and J by 8 bases, leaving 11 bases between them. The CDR3 is 14 residues long. CDR1 is SGHTA and CDR2 is FQGNSA in the germline V gene. CDR3 bases: TGTGCCAGCAGCTTAGGGCGGGGCACGGAAAAACTGTTTTTT. Residues: CASSLGRGTEKLFF.

The chain has TRBV5-4 and TRBJ1-2; no reliable D call. Germline loops: CDR1 SGHNT, CDR2 YYREEE (reference sequence). The V end lost 4 bases, the J end lost 4 bases, and 17 bases lay between the germline ends. CDR3 length: 15 residues. CDR3 coding DNA: TGTGCCAGCAGCCCTCGGGCCGCACTACTCTATGGCTACACCTTC. It specifies CASSPRAALLYGYTF.

Worth noting for this clone: The same CDR3 arises from other DNA sequences in this sample as well. J is TRBJ1-5 and V is TRBV5-1, with no clear D. The CDR3 loop spans 13 amino acids. Germline-derived CDR1 and CDR2 are SGHRS and YFSETQ. V dropped 2 bases and J dropped 1 base, with 4 bases sitting between them. The chain's CDR3 is CASSLGSNQPQHF. The CDR3 DNA sequence: TGCGCCAGCAGCTTAGGGAGCAATCAGCCCCAGCATTTT.

The CDR3 DNA sequence: TGTGCCAGCAGCCCCAGTAATGAAAAACTGTTTTTT. It codes for CASSPSNEKLFF. The rearrangement joins TRBV6-6 to TRBJ1-4; D unresolved. Deletions cut 6 bases from V and 4 bases from J, with 6 bases between. CDR3 size: 12 residues. The germline CDR1 and CDR2 sequences are MNHNY and SVGAGI (reference sequence).

The rearrangement links TRBV9 to TRBJ1-1, with 9 bases identical to TRBD1. Per germline, CDR1 SGDLS and CDR2 YYNGEE. The CDR3 spans 14 residues. V trimming: 1 base; J trimming: 7 bases; junction bases outside the gene matches: 5. The CDR3 DNA sequence: TGTGCCAGCAGCGTAAGGGACAGGGTTGGTGAAGCTTTCTTT. Translating gives CASSVRDRVGEAFF. The full variable domain, in which reference TRBV9 and TRBJ1-1 provide the parts outside the CDR3, is DSGVTQTPKHLITATGQRVTLRCSPRSGDLSVYWYQQSLDQGLQFLIQYYNGEERAKGNILERFSAQQFPDLHSELNLSSLELGDSALYFCASSVRDRVGEAFFGQGTRLTVV.

The chain links TRBV19 to TRBJ1-2, with D perhaps matching TRBD1 (6 bases). V was trimmed by 6 bases and J by 7 bases, leaving 21 bases between them. The CDR3 totals 15 residues. Germline CDR1 reads LNHDA; CDR2 reads SQIVND (reference sequence). This CDR3 reads CASSSWAGQGLGYTF. The CDR3 nucleotides read TGTGCCAGTAGCTCATGGGCCGGGCAGGGGCTTGGCTACACCTTC.

This rearrangement joins TRBV28 to TRBJ2-7; 10 bases are a match to TRBD1. This CDR3 contains 15 residues. J lost 3 bases, V lost 5 bases, and 7 bases had no gene match. Germline CDR1 is MDHEN and CDR2 is SYDVKM. The CDR3: CASSRPGQGFYEQYF. CDR3 bases: TGTGCCAGCAGTAGGCCGGGACAGGGGTTCTACGAGCAGTACTTC.

The chain couples TRBV9 to TRBJ2-3; D is uncertain. Trimming took off 4 bases at V and 2 bases at J, with 2 bases between the two ends. The CDR3 length is 11 residues. The germline CDR1 and CDR2 sequences are SGDLS and YYNGEE. The CDR3: CASSSTDTQYF. The CDR3 DNA is TGTGCCAGCAGCTCCACAGATACGCAGTATTTT.

The chain recombines TRBV7-2 with TRBJ1-1, with no clear D. The germline V gene encodes CDR1 SGHTA and CDR2 FQGNSA. V lost 5 bases and J lost 1, with 8 bases in between. The CDR3 covers 13 residues. The CDR3 reads CASSPRSNTEAFF. In nucleotides, the CDR3 is TGTGCCAGCAGCCCCAGATCGAACACTGAAGCTTTCTTT.

V usage is TRBV30 and J usage is TRBJ2-7; D is uncertain. Deletions cut 8 bases from V and 0 bases from J, with 29 bases between. CDR1 is GTSNPN and CDR2 is SVGIG in the germline V gene (reference sequence). This CDR3 spans 18 amino acids. For the CDR3, the DNA is TGTGCCGCAACCCAGCCACTCACCGGGTCCGTGAGCTCCTACGAGCAGTACTTC. This sequence encodes CAATQPLTGSVSSYEQYF.

The chain employs TRBV2 and TRBJ2-7; D gene ambiguous. This CDR3 comprises 15 residues. The germline V gene has CDR1 SNHLY and CDR2 FYNNEI. V was cut by 0 bases and J by 6 bases, with 15 bases left in between. CDR3 bases: TGTGCCAGCAGTGAAGCTGGCGACTCCATCCCCGAGCAGTACTTC. This encodes CASSEAGDSIPEQYF. The full variable domain, in which reference TRBV2 and TRBJ2-7 provide the parts outside the CDR3, is EPEVTQTPSHQVTQMGQEVILRCVPISNHLYFYWYRQILGQKVEFLVSFYNNEISEKSEIFDDQFSVERPDGSNFTLKIRSTKLEDSAMYFCASSEAGDSIPEQYFGPGTRLTVT.

The chain recombines TRBV11-2 with TRBJ1-2, with 7 bases lining up with TRBD1. Looked up from germline, CDR1 is SGHAT and CDR2 is FQNNGV. The CDR3 is 16 residues long. Trimming at V came to 5 bases and at J to 1 base, leaving 10 bases not matched to a gene. CDR3 sequence (DNA): TGTGCCAGCAGCCCAGGACAGGCAGCCGTTAACTATGGCTACACCTTC. It codes for CASSPGQAAVNYGYTF.

The chain carries TRBV7-9 and TRBJ1-3; D is undetermined. From germline, CDR1 is SEHNR and CDR2 FQNEAQ (reference sequence). With 5 bases removed from V and 4 bases from J, the gap between germline ends came to 9 bases. The CDR3 covers 13 residues. The CDR3 nucleotides are TGTGCCAGCAGCCTTGACGGAGGAAACACCATATATTTT. Encoded protein: CASSLDGGNTIYF.

The rearrangement uses TRBV21-1 and TRBJ2-7; TRBD1, as called in the table, went unchecked against the DNA. TRBV21-1 is recorded as a pseudogene. The CDR3 contains 10 residues. The CDR3 nucleotides read TGTGCCAGCCGACAGTACGAGCAGTACTTC. Encoded protein: CASRQYEQYF.

The J gene is TRBJ1-4, the V gene TRBV7-9; D ambiguous. Germline assignment: CDR1 SEHNR and CDR2 FQNEAQ (reference sequence). V shed 2 bases and J shed 5 bases, with 6 bases lying between them. CDR3 size: 13 residues. This chain's CDR3 is CASSLLINEKLFF. The DNA for the CDR3 is TGTGCCAGCAGCTTATTGATCAATGAAAAACTGTTTTTT.

V is TRBV13 and J is TRBJ2-7; no reliable D call. V dropped 4 bases and J dropped 0 bases, with 10 bases sitting between them. CDR3 length equals 14 residues. Germline lookup yields CDR1 PRHDT and CDR2 FYEKMQ (reference sequence). The CDR3 protein is CASSSTGISYEQYF. CDR3 coding DNA: TGTGCCAGCAGCTCCACGGGCATCTCCTACGAGCAGTACTTC.

The J gene is TRBJ2-1, the V gene TRBV5-5; TRBD1 matches 7 bases. Looked up from germline, CDR1 is SGHKS and CDR2 is YYEKEE (reference sequence). With 2 bases clipped from V and 8 bases from J, the junction kept 1 base outside the gene matches. CDR3 length: 12 residues. The CDR3, as DNA: TGTGCCAGCAGCTTCAGGGGGTATGAGCAGTTCTTC. The encoded protein is CASSFRGYEQFF.

V and J are TRBV7-9 and TRBJ1-5; 8 bases align to TRBD1. Germline V gene sequence: CDR1 SEHNR, CDR2 FQNEAQ (reference sequence). The junction had 2 bases not matched to a gene; V was cut back by 5 bases and J by 2 bases. The CDR3 totals 14 residues. In DNA, the CDR3 is TGTGCCAGCAGCCCACAGGGGGGCAATCAGCCCCAGCATTTT. It yields the protein CASSPQGGNQPQHF.